This TCR beta chain was recorded in a study of shared clonotypes between healthy human individuals. The data were produced by immunoSEQ multiplex PCR, yet TCRdb's version contains in-frame clones alone and is incomplete. This table has approximately 100,000 clones, around two thirds appearing once. This CDR3 comprises 15 residues. V lost 4 bases to trimming and J lost 5 bases, with 17 bases between them. Germline CDR1 reads MDHEN; CDR2 reads SYDVKM. The receptor was derived from a man aged 25-45 years in good health. Sequencing was done on a sample of memory CD8+ T cells sorted from blood. The subset: CD45RO+ cells pooled with CCR7-negative TemRA cells. This chain uses TRBV28 with TRBJ2-5, with D tentatively TRBD2 (6 bases). The DNA of the CDR3 is TGTGCCAGCAGTTCCGAACTAGCCTATTGGGAGACCCAGTACTTC. Translating gives CASSSELAYWETQYF.